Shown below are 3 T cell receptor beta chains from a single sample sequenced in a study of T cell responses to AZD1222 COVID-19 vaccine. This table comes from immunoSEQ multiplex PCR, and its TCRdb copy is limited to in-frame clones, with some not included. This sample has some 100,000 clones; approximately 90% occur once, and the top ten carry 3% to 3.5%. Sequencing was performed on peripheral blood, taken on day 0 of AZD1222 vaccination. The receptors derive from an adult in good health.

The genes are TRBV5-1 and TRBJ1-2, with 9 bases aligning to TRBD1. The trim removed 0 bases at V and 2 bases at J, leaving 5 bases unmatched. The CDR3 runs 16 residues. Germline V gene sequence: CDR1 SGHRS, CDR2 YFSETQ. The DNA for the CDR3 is TGCGCCAGCAGCTTGGGAACAGGGGGCTGGAACTATGGCTACACCTTC. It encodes CASSLGTGGWNYGYTF.

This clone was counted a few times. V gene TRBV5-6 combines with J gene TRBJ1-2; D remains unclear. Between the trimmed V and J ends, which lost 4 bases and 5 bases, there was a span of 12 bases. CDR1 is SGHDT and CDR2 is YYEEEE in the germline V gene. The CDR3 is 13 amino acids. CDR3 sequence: CASSLDRGYGYTF. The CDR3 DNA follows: TGTGCCAGCAGCCTGGACCGGGGTTATGGCTACACCTTC.

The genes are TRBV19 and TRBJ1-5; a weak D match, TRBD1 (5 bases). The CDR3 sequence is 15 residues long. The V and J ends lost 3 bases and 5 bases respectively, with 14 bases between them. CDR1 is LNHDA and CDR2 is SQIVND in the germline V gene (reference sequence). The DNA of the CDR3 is TGTGCCAGTAGTATCTCTGGGGGGTTGGATCAGCCCCAGCATTTT. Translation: CASSISGGLDQPQHF.